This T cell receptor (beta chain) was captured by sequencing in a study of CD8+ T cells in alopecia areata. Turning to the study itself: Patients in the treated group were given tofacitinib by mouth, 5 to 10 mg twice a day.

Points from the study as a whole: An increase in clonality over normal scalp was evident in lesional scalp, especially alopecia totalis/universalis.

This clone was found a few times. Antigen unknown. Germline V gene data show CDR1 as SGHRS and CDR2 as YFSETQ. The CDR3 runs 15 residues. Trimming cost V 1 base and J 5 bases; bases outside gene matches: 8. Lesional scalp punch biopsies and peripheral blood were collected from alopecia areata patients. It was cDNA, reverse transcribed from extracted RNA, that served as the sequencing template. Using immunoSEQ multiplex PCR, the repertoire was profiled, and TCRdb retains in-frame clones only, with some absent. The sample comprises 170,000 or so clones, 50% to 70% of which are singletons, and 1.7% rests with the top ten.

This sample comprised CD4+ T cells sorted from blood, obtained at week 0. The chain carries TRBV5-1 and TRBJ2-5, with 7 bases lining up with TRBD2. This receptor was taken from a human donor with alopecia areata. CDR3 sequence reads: CASSLYFREGETQYF. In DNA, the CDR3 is TGCGCCAGCAGCTTGTACTTCAGGGAGGGTGAGACCCAGTACTTC.